The following is a TCR beta chain sequence with its context. Its antigen is unidentified. The PCR employed 60 Vbeta primers together with 13 Jbeta primers. Libraries were prepared by immunoSEQ multiplex PCR; TCRdb keeps only in-frame clonotypes and omits some of them. The sample carries about 87,000 clones, around 70% recorded once. The record originates from a study of cytomegalovirus exposure and HLA in healthy donors. The length of the CDR3 is 11 residues. Trimming stripped 9 bases from V and 7 bases from J, with 12 bases between. Per germline, CDR1 MDHEN and CDR2 SYDVKM. The study, taken as a whole, reports: The authors later found most CMV-associated TCR beta chains appeared HLA-restricted. One cluster of highly shared sequence variants probably arose as a sequencing artifact. CMV serostatus was the only immune exposure information that was available.

This rearrangement joins TRBV28 to TRBJ1-2; D is unclear. The receptor was isolated from a man younger than 45 in good health and CMV-seropositive. The sample was PBMCs. The CDR3 bases are TGTGCCAGTTCCCTTGGCCTTGGCTACACCTTC. Its protein is CASSLGLGYTF.